A selection of T cell receptor beta chains follows, all from one sample in a study of CD8 T cells in ankylosing spondylitis. MiXCR was run by TCRdb on the 5' RACE reads, yielding one entry per CDR3 protein. The sample lists 50,000 to 70,000 distinct CDR3 sequences; 6.2% were seen once. The source material was synovial fluid, either unsorted or a sorted T cell fraction (not recorded which). These receptors all come from a male donor with ankylosing spondylitis. Both conserved end residues are part of each CDR3.

V	J	CDR3
TRBV5-1	TRBJ2-6	CASSLVRAGANVLTF
TRBV12-3/TRBV12-4	TRBJ1-2	CASSLDFLGDDGYTF
TRBV2	TRBJ2-2	CASRQGETGELFF
TRBV15	TRBJ2-7	CATSREVHRGEQYF
TRBV7-2	TRBJ2-3	CASNLELLRGDTQYF
TRBV11-3	TRBJ2-1	CASSVGLAGNNEQFF
TRBV5-1	TRBJ2-7	CASSFSGQSYEQYF
TRBV20-1	TRBJ2-1	CSARDSGSGTYNEQFF
TRBV9	TRBJ2-1	CASSVFGSSREQFF
TRBV5-1	TRBJ2-5	CASRGGEETQYF
TRBV12-3/TRBV12-4	TRBJ2-3	CASSLGRDGTDTQYF
TRBV6-6	TRBJ2-7	CASSNQASYEQYF
TRBV2	TRBJ1-3	CASSLNQGSGNTIYF
TRBV30	TRBJ1-6	CAWSKAGASPLHF
TRBV6-6	TRBJ1-4	CASSLTGGEKLFF
TRBV6-2/TRBV6-3	TRBJ2-7	CASARGYEQYF
TRBV19	TRBJ1-1	CASSDFLSTRTYTEAFF
TRBV12-3/TRBV12-4	TRBJ1-6	CASSLRDSNSPLHF
TRBV7-2	TRBJ1-4	CASSLQGSHNEKLFF
TRBV28	TRBJ2-5	CASSNSKTFQETQYF
TRBV10-3	TRBJ1-6	CAISESNNNSPLHF
TRBV12-3/TRBV12-4	TRBJ2-7	CASSLVSGRIYEQYF
TRBV29-1	TRBJ1-3	CSVDPGVGNTIYF
TRBV14	TRBJ2-1	CASSLRELPVSEQFF
TRBV7-8	TRBJ2-4	CASSLAGAGNIQYF
TRBV5-1	TRBJ1-4	CASSTPGQGGEKLFF
TRBV7-2	TRBJ2-7	CASSFARKVEQYF
TRBV6-5	TRBJ2-7	CASSYYPPAQTVYEQYF
TRBV7-9	TRBJ1-1	CASSLGVGNTEAFF
TRBV7-8	TRBJ2-1	CASSPGPKSGEQFF
TRBV9	TRBJ2-1	CASSPYSGQFF
TRBV12-3/TRBV12-4	TRBJ2-7	CASSRTGLPYEQYF
TRBV7-8	TRBJ2-7	CASSLRLAGSYEQYF
TRBV11-2	TRBJ2-1	CASSRGTSATAEQFF
TRBV2	TRBJ2-5	CASGKDQGQETQYF
TRBV5-1	TRBJ2-7	CASSLGAYEQYF
TRBV6-1	TRBJ2-7	CASSDNPRGYEQYF
TRBV27	TRBJ2-1	CASSARDRGWDEQFF